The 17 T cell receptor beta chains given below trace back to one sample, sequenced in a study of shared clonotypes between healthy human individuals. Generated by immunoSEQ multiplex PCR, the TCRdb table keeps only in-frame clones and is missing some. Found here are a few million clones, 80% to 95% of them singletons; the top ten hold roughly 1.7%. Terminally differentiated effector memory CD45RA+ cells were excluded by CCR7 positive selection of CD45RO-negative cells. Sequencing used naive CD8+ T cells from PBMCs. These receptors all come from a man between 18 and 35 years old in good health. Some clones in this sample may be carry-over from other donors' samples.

CDR3 sequence: CASSLTEVRAVGANVLTF. As DNA, the CDR3 is TGTGCCAGCAGCCTGACGGAGGTCAGGGCGGTTGGGGCCAACGTCCTGACTTTC. The chain combines TRBV7-6 with TRBJ2-6; tentatively, D is TRBD1 or TRBD2 (5 bases each). Germline-derived CDR1 and CDR2 are SGHVS and FNYEAQ. The CDR3 runs 18 residues. Trimming shortened V by 5 bases and J by 3 bases, and 20 bases separated the two germline ends.

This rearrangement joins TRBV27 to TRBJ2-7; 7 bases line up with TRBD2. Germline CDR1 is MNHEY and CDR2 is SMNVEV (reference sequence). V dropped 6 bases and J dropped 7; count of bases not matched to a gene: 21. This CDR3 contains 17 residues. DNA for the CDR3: TGTGCCAGCAGCCCCACGAAAATAGCGGGTCCCGGGGTTGAGCAGTACTTC. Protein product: CASSPTKIAGPGVEQYF.

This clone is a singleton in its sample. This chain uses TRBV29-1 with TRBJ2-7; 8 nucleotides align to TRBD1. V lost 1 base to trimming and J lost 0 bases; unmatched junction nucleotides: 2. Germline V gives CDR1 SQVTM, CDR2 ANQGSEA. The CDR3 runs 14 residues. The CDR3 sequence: CSVEGGQASYEQYF. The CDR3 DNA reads TGCAGCGTTGAAGGGGGACAGGCCTCCTACGAGCAGTACTTC.

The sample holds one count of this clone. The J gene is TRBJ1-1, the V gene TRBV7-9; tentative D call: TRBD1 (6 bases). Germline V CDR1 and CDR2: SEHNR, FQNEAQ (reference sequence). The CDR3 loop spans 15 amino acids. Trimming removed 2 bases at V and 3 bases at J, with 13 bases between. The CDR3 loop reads CASSLSQGVDTEAFF. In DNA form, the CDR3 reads TGTGCCAGCAGCTTATCACAGGGAGTCGACACTGAAGCTTTCTTT.

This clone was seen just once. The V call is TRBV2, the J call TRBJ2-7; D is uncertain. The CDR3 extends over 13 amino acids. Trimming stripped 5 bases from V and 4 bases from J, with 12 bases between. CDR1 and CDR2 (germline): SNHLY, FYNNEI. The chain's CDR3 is CASSPRLYYEQYF. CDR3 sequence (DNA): TGTGCCAGCAGTCCTAGACTCTATTACGAGCAGTACTTC.

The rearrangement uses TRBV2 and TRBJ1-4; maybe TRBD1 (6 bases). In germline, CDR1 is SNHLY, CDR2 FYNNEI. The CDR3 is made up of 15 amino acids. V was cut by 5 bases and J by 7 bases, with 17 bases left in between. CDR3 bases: TGTGCCAGCAGTACCGGGACTCAGGGGCGTGAAAAACTGTTTTTT. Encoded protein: CASSTGTQGREKLFF. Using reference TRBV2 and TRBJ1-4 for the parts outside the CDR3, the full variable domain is EPEVTQTPSHQVTQMGQEVILRCVPISNHLYFYWYRQILGQKVEFLVSFYNNEISEKSEIFDDQFSVERPDGSNFTLKIRSTKLEDSAMYFCASSTGTQGREKLFFGSGTQLSVL.

CDR3 DNA sequence: TGCGCCAGCGGCACCGGGGAGCTGTTTTTT. Amino acid sequence: CASGTGELFF. The chain is built from TRBV5-1 and TRBJ2-2, with D unclear. There are 10 residues in the CDR3. The V and J ends lost 7 bases and 4 bases respectively, with 2 bases between them. From germline, CDR1 is SGHRS and CDR2 YFSETQ.

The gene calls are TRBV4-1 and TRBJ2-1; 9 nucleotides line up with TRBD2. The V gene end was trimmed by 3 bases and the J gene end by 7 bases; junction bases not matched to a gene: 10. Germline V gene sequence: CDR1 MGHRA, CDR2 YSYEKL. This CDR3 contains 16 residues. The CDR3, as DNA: TGCGCCAGCAGCCACCCGGGGCGGGAGGGCCGGAATGAGCAGTTCTTC. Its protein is CASSHPGREGRNEQFF.

The CDR3 DNA sequence: TGTGCCAGCAGTTACCGGGATCTAGGGGGGTACGAGCAGTACTTC. This sequence encodes CASSYRDLGGYEQYF. This chain connects TRBV28 to TRBJ2-7; TRBD1 or TRBD2 may be the D gene (6 bases each). The germline CDR1 and CDR2 sequences are MDHEN and SYDVKM. This CDR3 contains 15 residues. Trimming cost V 4 bases and J 4 bases, with 17 bases left between them.

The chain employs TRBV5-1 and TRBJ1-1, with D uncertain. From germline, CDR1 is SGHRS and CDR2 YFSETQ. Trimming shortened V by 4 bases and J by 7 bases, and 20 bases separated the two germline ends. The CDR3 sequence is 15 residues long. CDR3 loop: CASSPYPPAFDEAFF. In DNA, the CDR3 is TGCGCCAGCAGCCCGTACCCCCCGGCTTTTGATGAAGCTTTCTTT.

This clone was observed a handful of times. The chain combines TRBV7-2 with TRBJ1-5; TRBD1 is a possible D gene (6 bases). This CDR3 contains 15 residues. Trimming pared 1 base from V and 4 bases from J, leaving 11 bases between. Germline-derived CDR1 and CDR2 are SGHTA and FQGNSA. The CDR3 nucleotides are TGTGCCAGCAGCTTAGTGGGGGCTTTAAATCAGCCCCAGCATTTT. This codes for CASSLVGALNQPQHF.

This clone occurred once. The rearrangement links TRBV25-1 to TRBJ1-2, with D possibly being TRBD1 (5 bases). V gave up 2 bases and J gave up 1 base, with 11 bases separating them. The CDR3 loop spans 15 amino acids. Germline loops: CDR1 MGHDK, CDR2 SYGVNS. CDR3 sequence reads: CASSEGRGLNYGYTF. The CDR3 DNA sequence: TGTGCCAGCAGTGAAGGACGGGGCCTTAACTATGGCTACACCTTC.

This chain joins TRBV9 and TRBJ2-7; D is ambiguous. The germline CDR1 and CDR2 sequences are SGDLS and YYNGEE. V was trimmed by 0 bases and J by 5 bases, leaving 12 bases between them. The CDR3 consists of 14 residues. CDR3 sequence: CASSVETRPHEQYF. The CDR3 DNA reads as TGTGCCAGCAGCGTAGAGACCCGACCCCACGAGCAGTACTTC.

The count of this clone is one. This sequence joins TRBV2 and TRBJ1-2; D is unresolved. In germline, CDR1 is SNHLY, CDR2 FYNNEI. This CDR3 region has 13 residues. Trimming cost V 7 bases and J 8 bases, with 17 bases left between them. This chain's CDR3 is CASILASGRGYTF. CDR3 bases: TGTGCCAGCATTCTAGCGTCGGGGAGGGGCTACACCTTC.

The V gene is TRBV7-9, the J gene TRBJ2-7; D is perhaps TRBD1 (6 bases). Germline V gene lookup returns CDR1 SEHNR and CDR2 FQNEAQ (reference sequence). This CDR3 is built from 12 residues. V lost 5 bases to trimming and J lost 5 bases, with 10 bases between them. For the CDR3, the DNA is TGTGCCAGCAGCCCGGACAGAAACGAGCAGTACTTC. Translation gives CASSPDRNEQYF.

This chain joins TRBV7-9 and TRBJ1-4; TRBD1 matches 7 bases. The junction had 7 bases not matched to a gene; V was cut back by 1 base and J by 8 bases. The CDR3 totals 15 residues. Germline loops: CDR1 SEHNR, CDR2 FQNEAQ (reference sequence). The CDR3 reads CASSLGTGVWEKLFF. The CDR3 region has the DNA TGTGCCAGCAGCTTAGGAACAGGGGTTTGGGAAAAACTGTTTTTT.

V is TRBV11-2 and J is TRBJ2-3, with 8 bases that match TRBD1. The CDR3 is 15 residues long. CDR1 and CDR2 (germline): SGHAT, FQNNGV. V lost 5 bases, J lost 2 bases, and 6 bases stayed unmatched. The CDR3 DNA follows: TGTGCCAGCAGCACACGGACAGGGTACACAGATACGCAGTATTTT. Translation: CASSTRTGYTDTQYF.